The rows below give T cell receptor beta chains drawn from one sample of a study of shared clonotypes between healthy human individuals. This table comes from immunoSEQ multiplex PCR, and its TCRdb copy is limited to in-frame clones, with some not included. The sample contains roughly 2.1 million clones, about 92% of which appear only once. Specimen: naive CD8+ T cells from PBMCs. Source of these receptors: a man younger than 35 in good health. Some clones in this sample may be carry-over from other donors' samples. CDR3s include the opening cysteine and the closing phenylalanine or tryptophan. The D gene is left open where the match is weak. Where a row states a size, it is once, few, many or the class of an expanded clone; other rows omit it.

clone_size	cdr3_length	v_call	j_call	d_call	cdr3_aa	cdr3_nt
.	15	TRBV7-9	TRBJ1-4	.	CASSSYRATNEKLFF	TGTGCCAGCAGCTCCTACAGGGCAACTAATGAAAAACTGTTTTTT
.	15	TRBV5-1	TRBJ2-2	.	CASSLGQSSTGELFF	TGCGCCAGCAGCTTGGGACAGTCGAGCACCGGGGAGCTGTTTTTT
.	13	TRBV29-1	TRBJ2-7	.	CSALGGVSYEQYF	TGCAGCGCTTTGGGCGGGGTCTCCTACGAGCAGTACTTC
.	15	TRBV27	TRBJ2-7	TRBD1	CASSSPGTGAYEQYF	TGTGCCAGCAGTTCCCCCGGGACAGGTGCCTACGAGCAGTACTTC
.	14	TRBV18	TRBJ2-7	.	CASSPPEGSYEQYF	TGTGCCAGCTCACCTCCGGAGGGTTCCTACGAGCAGTACTTC
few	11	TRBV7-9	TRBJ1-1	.	CASSLFGEAFF	TGTGCCAGCAGCTTATTCGGTGAAGCTTTCTTT
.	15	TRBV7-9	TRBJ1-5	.	CASSLGDTSNQPQHF	TGTGCCAGCAGCTTAGGTGATACGAGCAATCAGCCCCAGCATTTT
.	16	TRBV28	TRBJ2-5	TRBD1	CASSPPPGQRQETQYF	TGTGCCAGCAGTCCCCCGCCGGGACAGCGACAAGAGACCCAGTACTTC
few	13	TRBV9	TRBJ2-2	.	CASSVFQAGELFF	TGTGCCAGCAGCGTATTCCAGGCCGGGGAGCTGTTTTTT
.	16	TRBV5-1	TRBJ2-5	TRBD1	CASSPRTGGLQETQYF	TGCGCCAGCAGCCCCCGGACAGGAGGATTGCAAGAGACCCAGTACTTC
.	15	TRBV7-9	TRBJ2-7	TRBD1	CASSLGQGARNEQYF	TGTGCCAGCAGCTTAGGACAGGGGGCGCGGAACGAGCAGTACTTC
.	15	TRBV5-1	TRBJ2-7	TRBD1	CASSFTGAPSYEQYF	TGCGCCAGCAGCTTTACAGGGGCCCCCTCCTACGAGCAGTACTTC
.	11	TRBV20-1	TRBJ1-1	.	CSARPNTEAFF	TGCAGTGCTAGGCCCAACACTGAAGCTTTCTTT
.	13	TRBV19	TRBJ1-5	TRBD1	CASSLGQHQPQHF	TGTGCCAGTAGCCTGGGACAGCATCAGCCCCAGCATTTT
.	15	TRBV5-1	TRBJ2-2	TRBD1	CASSLDRGDTGELFF	TGCGCCAGCAGCTTGGACAGGGGCGACACCGGGGAGCTGTTTTTT